This T cell receptor (beta chain) stems from a study of cytotoxic CD8 clonotypes in ibrutinib-treated CLL. Study-wide background: The patient breakdown showed some eleven relapsed/refractory and around 16 treatment-naive cases, with 17 IGHV unmutated. Samples showed on average about 280,000 productive templates and roughly 90,000 productive rearrangements. Study-wide findings and caveats: The times at which samples were taken varied between sustained-remission and progressing patients.

TCRdb's table, derived via immunoSEQ multiplex PCR, lists solely in-frame clones and lacks some. The sample lists 150,000 or so clones; 60% to 80% were seen once. Notes on this clone: The antigen remains unidentified.

The CDR3 runs to 11 residues. Germline CDR1 and CDR2: MDHEN and SYDVKM. Trimming took 5 bases from V and 7 from J, leaving 8 bases between them. This chain links TRBV28 with TRBJ1-2, with D possibly matching TRBD1 (5 bases). The sequencing used PBMCs, collected after 12 months of ibrutinib treatment. This clonotype originated in a human donor with chronic lymphocytic leukemia. The CDR3 nucleotides are TGTGCCAGCAGTGGGACCGGTGGCTACACCTTC. Its protein product is CASSGTGGYTF.